This T cell receptor (beta chain) stems from a study of regulatory T cells in long-lasting Graves disease. Study as a whole: Antithyroid drug intake by newly diagnosed Graves' patients had lasted under 3 months.

With iRepertoire HTBI primers and Arm-PCR of CDR3 regions, TCR beta libraries were built. TCRdb processed the multiplex PCR reads anew with MiXCR; each CDR3 protein has one entry. Of about 540,000 distinct CDR3 sequences in the sample, approximately 15% were seen once. Study-wide results and caveats: Persistent Graves' patients showed less TCR diversity than newly diagnosed ones.

CDR3 size: 15 residues. V lost 1 base and J 4 bases, leaving 11 bases between the germline ends. This clonotype was observed many times. Its specificity is not known. Time point specified: newly diagnosed GD, antithyroid drugs for less than 3 months. Generation of the TCR library employed RNA extracted from PBMCs. This sample was shared with a second study, whose subject was T cells in Graves' hyperthyroidism and ophthalmopathy. That work states: Calling Graves' hyperthyroidism stable meant ophthalmopathy did not progress within 18 months.

The sequencing here drew on peripheral blood mononuclear cells (PBMCs), taken at new diagnosis, from a patient treated with antithyroid drugs. The chain joins TRBV12-3 or TRBV12-4 to TRBJ1-5; D not certain. The receptor's source is a man aged 25 to 40 with Graves disease. The CDR3 coding sequence is TGTGCCAGCAGTTTAGGAGGTATTTGGAATCAGCCCCAGCATTTT. Its translation: CASSLGGIWNQPQHF.